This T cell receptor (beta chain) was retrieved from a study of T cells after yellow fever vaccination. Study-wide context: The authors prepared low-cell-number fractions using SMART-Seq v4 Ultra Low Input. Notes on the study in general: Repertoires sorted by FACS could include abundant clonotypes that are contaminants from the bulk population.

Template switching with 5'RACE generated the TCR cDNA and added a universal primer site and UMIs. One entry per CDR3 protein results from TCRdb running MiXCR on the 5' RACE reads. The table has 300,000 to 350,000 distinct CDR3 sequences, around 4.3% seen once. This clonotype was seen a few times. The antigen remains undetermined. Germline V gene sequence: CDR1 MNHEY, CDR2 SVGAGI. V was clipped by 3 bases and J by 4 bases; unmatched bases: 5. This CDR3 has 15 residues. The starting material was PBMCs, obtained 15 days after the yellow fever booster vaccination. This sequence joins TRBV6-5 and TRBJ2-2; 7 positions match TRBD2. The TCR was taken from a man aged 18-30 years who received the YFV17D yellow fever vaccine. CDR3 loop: CASSYSGGVTGELFF. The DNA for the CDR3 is TGTGCCAGCAGTTATTCGGGGGGTGTCACCGGGGAGCTGTTTTTT.